Listed here is a single T cell receptor (beta chain). Sequencing used immunoSEQ multiplex PCR; TCRdb keeps in-frame clones, though not all of them. Of about 2.1 million clones listed, approximately 92% are singletons. CD45RO-negative CD8 cells positively selected for CCR7 made up the naive population, which excluded terminally differentiated effector memory CD45RA+ cells. The data were obtained in a study of shared clonotypes between healthy human individuals. The V gene end was trimmed by 3 bases and the J gene end by 5 bases; junction bases not matched to a gene: 5. The germline CDR1 and CDR2 sequences are SGHDT and YYEEEE. The CDR3 runs 14 residues.

The TCR was taken from a man aged 18 to 30 in good health. Some clones in this sample may be carry-over from other donors' samples. V gene TRBV5-6 combines with J gene TRBJ1-5; 7 nucleotides agree with TRBD1. Sequencing was performed on naive CD8+ T cells from PBMCs. CDR3 sequence: CASSSGDRYQPQHF. CDR3 DNA: TGTGCCAGCAGCTCAGGGGACAGATATCAGCCCCAGCATTTT. The full variable domain, with the rest looked up from reference TRBV5-6 and TRBJ1-5, is DAGVTQSPTHLIKTRGQQVTLRCSPKSGHDTVSWYQQALGQGPQFIFQYYEEEERQRGNFPDRFSGHQFPNYSSELNVNALLLGDSALYLCASSSGDRYQPQHFGDGTRLSIL.